This TCR beta chain was observed in a study of blood T cell repertoires in COVID-19. Measured with immunoSEQ multiplex PCR; TCRdb has only the in-frame clones, and not every one. This table has about 480,000 clones, 85% to 90% appearing once. Germline values: CDR1 GTSNPN, CDR2 SVGIG (reference sequence). CDR3 length: 12 amino acids. V lost 7 bases to trimming and J lost 1 base, with 10 bases between them. This rearrangement joins TRBV30 to TRBJ2-5; D may be TRBD1 (5 bases). Sequenced input: PBMCs or T cells enriched from blood (not recorded which). This receptor was obtained from a middle-aged woman who had recovered from COVID-19. This CDR3 is CAFRVSQETQYF. The CDR3 DNA is TGTGCCTTCAGGGTGTCCCAAGAGACCCAGTACTTC.